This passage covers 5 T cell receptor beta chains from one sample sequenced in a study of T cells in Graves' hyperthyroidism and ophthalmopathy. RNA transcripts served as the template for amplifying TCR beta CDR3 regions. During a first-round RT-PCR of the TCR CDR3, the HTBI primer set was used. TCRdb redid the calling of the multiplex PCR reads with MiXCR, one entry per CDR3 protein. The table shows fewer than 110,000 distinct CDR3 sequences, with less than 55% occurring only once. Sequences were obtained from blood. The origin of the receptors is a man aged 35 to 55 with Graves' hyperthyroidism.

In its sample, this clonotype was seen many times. The CDR3 loop is CASSYSEGQGVQPQHF. The CDR3 nucleotides read TGTGCCAGCAGTTACTCGGAGGGACAGGGGGTACAGCCCCAGCATTTT. V is TRBV6-6 and J is TRBJ1-5; 11 nucleotides match TRBD1. The CDR3 is made up of 16 amino acids. CDR1 and CDR2 (germline): MNHNY, SVGAGI (reference sequence). Trimming at V came to 0 bases and at J to 7 bases, leaving 5 bases not matched to a gene.

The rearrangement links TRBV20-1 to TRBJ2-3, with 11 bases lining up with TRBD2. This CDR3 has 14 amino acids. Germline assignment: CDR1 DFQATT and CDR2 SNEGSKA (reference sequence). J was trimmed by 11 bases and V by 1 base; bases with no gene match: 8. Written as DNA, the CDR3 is TGCAGTGCTAGAGGACTAGCGGGGCCGATTGAGCAGTATTTT. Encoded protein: CSARGLAGPIEQYF.

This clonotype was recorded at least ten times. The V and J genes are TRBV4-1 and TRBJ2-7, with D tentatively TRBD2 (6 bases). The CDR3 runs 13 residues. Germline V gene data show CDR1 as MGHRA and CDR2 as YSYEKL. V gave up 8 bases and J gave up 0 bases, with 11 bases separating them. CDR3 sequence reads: CASGRTDSYEQYF. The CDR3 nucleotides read TGCGCCAGCGGGAGGACTGACTCCTACGAGCAGTACTTC.

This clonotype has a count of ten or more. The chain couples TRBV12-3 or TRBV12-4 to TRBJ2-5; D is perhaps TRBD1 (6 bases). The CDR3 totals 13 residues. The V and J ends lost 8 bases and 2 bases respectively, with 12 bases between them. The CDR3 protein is CASGTYSQETQYF. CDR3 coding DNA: TGTGCCAGCGGGACATACTCACAAGAGACCCAGTACTTC.

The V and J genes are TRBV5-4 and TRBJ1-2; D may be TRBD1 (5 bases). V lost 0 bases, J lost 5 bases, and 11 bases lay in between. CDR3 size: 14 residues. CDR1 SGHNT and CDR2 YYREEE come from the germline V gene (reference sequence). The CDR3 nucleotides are TGTGCCAGCAGCTTGGGCAGGGTCGGTTATGGCTACACCTTC. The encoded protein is CASSLGRVGYGYTF.